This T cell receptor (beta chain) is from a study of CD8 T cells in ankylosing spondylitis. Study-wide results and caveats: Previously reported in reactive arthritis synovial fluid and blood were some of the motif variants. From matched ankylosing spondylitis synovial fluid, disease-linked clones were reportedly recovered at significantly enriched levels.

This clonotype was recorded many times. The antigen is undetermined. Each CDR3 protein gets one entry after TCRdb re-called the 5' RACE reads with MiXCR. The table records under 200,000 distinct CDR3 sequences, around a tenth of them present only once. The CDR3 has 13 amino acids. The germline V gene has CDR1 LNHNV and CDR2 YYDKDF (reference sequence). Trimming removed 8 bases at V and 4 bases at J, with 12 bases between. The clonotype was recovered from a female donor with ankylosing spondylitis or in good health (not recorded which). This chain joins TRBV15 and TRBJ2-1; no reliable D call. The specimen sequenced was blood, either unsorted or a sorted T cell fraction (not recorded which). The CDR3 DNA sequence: TGTGCCACCGATAGAGGCGAATACAATGAGCAGTTCTTC. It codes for CATDRGEYNEQFF.